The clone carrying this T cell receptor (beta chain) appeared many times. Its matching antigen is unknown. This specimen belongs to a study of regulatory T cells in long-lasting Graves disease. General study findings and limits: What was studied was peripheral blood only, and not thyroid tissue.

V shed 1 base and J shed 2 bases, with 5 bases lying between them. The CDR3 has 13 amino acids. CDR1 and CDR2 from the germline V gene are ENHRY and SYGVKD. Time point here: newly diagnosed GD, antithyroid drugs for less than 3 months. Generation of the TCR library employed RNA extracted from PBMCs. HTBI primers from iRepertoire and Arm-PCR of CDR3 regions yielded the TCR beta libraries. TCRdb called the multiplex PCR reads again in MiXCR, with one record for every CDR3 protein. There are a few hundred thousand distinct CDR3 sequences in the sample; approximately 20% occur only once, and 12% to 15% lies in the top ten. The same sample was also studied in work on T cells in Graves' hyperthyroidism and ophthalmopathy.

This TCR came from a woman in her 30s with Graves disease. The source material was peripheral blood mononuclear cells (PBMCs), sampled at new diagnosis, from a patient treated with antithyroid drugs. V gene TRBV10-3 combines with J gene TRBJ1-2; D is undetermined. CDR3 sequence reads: CAISEYDNYGYTF. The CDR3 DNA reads TGTGCCATCAGTGAGTACGACAACTATGGCTACACCTTC.